Below are 8 T cell receptor beta chains sequenced from a single sample in a study of blood T cell repertoires in COVID-19 (dated by TCRdb to about 2020). To prepare the library, the immunoSEQ multiplex PCR assay was applied. Imported from immuneACCESS, the table was reduced by TCRdb to in-frame sequences with V and J called. These copies leave out some clones; in studies compared against another copy, an unresolved V gene accounts for under half, and the cause of the remainder is not known. The sample table shows approximately 74,000 clones, and approximately 88% are seen once. 7.3% of the sample rests with the top ten. The sequencing input was peripheral blood. The receptors derive from a man in his 70s with acute or convalescent COVID-19.

The chain links TRBV6-5 to TRBJ2-2; tentatively, D is TRBD1 (5 bases). V lost 6 bases to trimming and J lost 2 bases, with 13 bases between them. Germline CDR1 is MNHEY and CDR2 is SVGAGI. The CDR3 covers 15 residues. The CDR3 nucleotides read TGTGCCAGCAGGCCCGACAGACTCAACACCGGGGAGCTGTTTTTT. It codes for CASRPDRLNTGELFF.

This clone appeared once. This chain links TRBV6-5 with TRBJ2-1; TRBD2 agrees at 7 bases. This CDR3 spans 16 amino acids. J was trimmed by 7 bases and V by 0 bases; bases with no gene match: 9. Germline V gives CDR1 MNHEY, CDR2 SVGAGI. The CDR3 bases are TGTGCCAGCAGTTACTCGGGAGGGACTATCTGGAATGAGCAGTTCTTC. It translates to CASSYSGGTIWNEQFF.

There are a few counts of this clone. V usage is TRBV3-1 (or the pseudogene TRBV3-2) and J usage is TRBJ2-7; 9 nucleotides align to TRBD2. Germline values: CDR1 LGHDT, CDR2 YNNKEL (reference sequence). The ends lost 3 bases at V and 3 bases at J; junction bases unmatched: 3. CDR3 length equals 14 residues. DNA for the CDR3: TGTGCCAGCAGCCAGACTAGCGGATACTACGAGCAGTACTTC. Translating gives CASSQTSGYYEQYF.

The chain carries TRBV5-1 and TRBJ1-3; no definite D call. V was pared by 4 bases and J by 0 bases, with 14 bases between. The CDR3 is 16 amino acids. From germline, CDR1 is SGHRS and CDR2 YFSETQ. The CDR3 here is CASSIATGGSGNTIYF. DNA for the CDR3: TGCGCCAGCAGCATAGCGACTGGAGGCTCTGGAAACACCATATATTTT.

The chain combines TRBV18 with TRBJ1-5, with D perhaps matching TRBD1 (6 bases). The CDR3 extends over 13 amino acids. Deletions cut 5 bases from V and 6 bases from J, with 11 bases between. Per the germline V gene, CDR1 is KGHSH and CDR2 is LQKENI. The CDR3 region has the DNA TGTGCCAGCTCATCCACAGGGCTTCAGCCCCAGCATTTT. Encoded protein: CASSSTGLQPQHF.

As DNA, the CDR3 is TGTGCCAGTAGTCCTTCTTTACAGAGTTTTTCCTACGAGCAGTACTTC. Amino acid sequence: CASSPSLQSFSYEQYF. J is TRBJ2-7 and V is TRBV19; D uncertain. The CDR3 is 16 residues long. Trimming removed 5 bases from V and 1 base from J, with 18 bases in between. The germline CDR1 and CDR2 sequences are LNHDA and SQIVND (reference sequence).

The V and J genes are TRBV7-7 and TRBJ2-3; 8 positions match TRBD2. This CDR3 spans 14 amino acids. V shed 4 bases, J shed 4 bases, and the junction held 4 bases outside the gene matches. CDR1 and CDR2 from the germline V gene are SSHAT and FNYEAQ (reference sequence). CDR3 bases: TGTGCCAGCAGCTCAAGCGGGGGTGCAGATACGCAGTATTTT. This translates into CASSSSGGADTQYF.

The gene calls are TRBV9 and TRBJ2-7; 7 bases agree with TRBD1. J gave up 4 bases and V 0 bases, and 7 bases lay outside the gene matches. The CDR3 spans 15 residues. CDR1 is SGDLS and CDR2 is YYNGEE in the germline V gene. The CDR3 spells CASSVDPGGTYEQYF. CDR3 bases: TGTGCCAGCAGCGTAGATCCAGGGGGTACGTACGAGCAGTACTTC. Full variable domain (outside the CDR3, taken from reference TRBV9 and TRBJ2-7): DSGVTQTPKHLITATGQRVTLRCSPRSGDLSVYWYQQSLDQGLQFLIQYYNGEERAKGNILERFSAQQFPDLHSELNLSSLELGDSALYFCASSVDPGGTYEQYFGPGTRLTVT.